These T cell receptor beta chains were read from a single sample in a study of shared clonotypes between healthy human individuals. Sequencing used immunoSEQ multiplex PCR; TCRdb keeps in-frame clones, though not all of them. The profile shows approximately 1.4 million clones, approximately 98% of them singletons. Sequencing was carried out using naive CD4+ T cells sorted from blood. All receptors come from a man aged 25 to 40 in good health. CDR3s include the opening cysteine and the closing phenylalanine or tryptophan. Each record gives: clone size, J gene, V gene, D gene, CDR3 DNA, CDR3 protein. A D gene is named only where the DNA matches it firmly. Rows may omit the clone size; those that give it use once, few, many or a size class.

>NA|TRBJ2-7|TRBV4-1|TRBD1
TGCGCCAGCAGCCCAGTGGGGACAGTTGCGTACGAGCAGTACTTC
CASSPVGTVAYEQYF
>NA|TRBJ1-4|TRBV21-1|NA
TGTGCCAGCTACACTCGACGGGGCCCGGGGGAAAAACTGTTTTTT
CASYTRRGPGEKLFF
>NA|TRBJ2-7|TRBV5-4|NA
TGTGCCAGCAGCTTGGCCAAAGGAACCTACGAGCAGTACTTC
CASSLAKGTYEQYF
>NA|TRBJ1-2|TRBV5-4|NA
TGTGCCAGCAGCTTGCCTTCATCGCCCGATGATGGCTACACCTTC
CASSLPSSPDDGYTF
>NA|TRBJ1-2|TRBV27|TRBD1
TGTGCCAGCAGTGCCCAGACAGGGGCCCTCTATGGCTACACCTTC
CASSAQTGALYGYTF
>NA|TRBJ2-1|TRBV5-5|NA
TGTGCCAGCAGCCCGGACACCGCGAGCTCCTACAATGAGCAGTTCTTC
CASSPDTASSYNEQFF
>NA|TRBJ2-1|TRBV11-3|NA
TGTGCCAGCAGCTTAAGGTCGGGGCTCGATGAGCAGTTCTTC
CASSLRSGLDEQFF
>NA|TRBJ2-1|TRBV10-3|TRBD2
TGTGCCATCAGTTCGGCGGGAGCGCATAATGAGCAGTTCTTC
CAISSAGAHNEQFF
>NA|TRBJ1-3|TRBV7-9|NA
TGTGCCAGCAGCTTCAGGGGAGACACCATATATTTT
CASSFRGDTIYF
>NA|TRBJ2-3|TRBV29-1|NA
TGCAGCGTTAACCCAGATACGCAGTATTTT
CSVNPDTQYF
>NA|TRBJ2-1|TRBV5-4|TRBD2
TGTGCCAGCAGCTTGGTAGCTAGCGGGAACAATGAGCAGTTCTTC
CASSLVASGNNEQFF
>NA|TRBJ2-7|TRBV2|NA
TGTGCCAGCGTCCGGGTCGAAGGAATGGGCGAGCAGTACTTC
CASVRVEGMGEQYF
>NA|TRBJ2-2|TRBV5-1|NA
TGCGCCAGCAGCTTGGTAGGGAACACCGGGGAGCTGTTTTTT
CASSLVGNTGELFF
>NA|TRBJ2-7|TRBV28|NA
TGTGCCAGCACTTCAAGGATCTACGAGCAGTACTTC
CASTSRIYEQYF
>NA|TRBJ2-5|TRBV28|TRBD1
TGTGCCAGCAGTTTAACAGGGGGTAAGGAGACCCAGTACTTC
CASSLTGGKETQYF
>NA|TRBJ1-5|TRBV10-3|NA
TGTGCCATCAGTGAGTTTGGGCCGGGGACCGATCAGCCCCAGCATTTT
CAISEFGPGTDQPQHF
>NA|TRBJ1-2|TRBV6-6|TRBD1
TGTGCCAGCAGTTACCGGACAGGGGGCTCCTATGGCTACACCTTC
CASSYRTGGSYGYTF
>NA|TRBJ2-1|TRBV9|NA
TGTGCCAGCAGCGTAGCGAGGGGTTCCTACAATGAGCAGTTCTTC
CASSVARGSYNEQFF
>NA|TRBJ2-2|TRBV18|TRBD2
TGTGCCAGCTCACCCACTAGCGGGGCGAACACCGGGGAGCTGTTTTTT
CASSPTSGANTGELFF
>NA|TRBJ1-2|TRBV6-4|NA
TGTGCCAGCAGTGACTCGTCTGGCTACACCTTC
CASSDSSGYTF
>NA|TRBJ2-1|TRBV7-8|NA
TGTGCCAGCAGCTTAGTGAGCTCCTACAATGAGCAGTTCTTC
CASSLVSSYNEQFF
>NA|TRBJ2-3|TRBV5-1|NA
TGCGCCAGCAGCTTCCTCGTAGTCGGCGGGGATACGCAGTATTTT
CASSFLVVGGDTQYF
>NA|TRBJ2-5|TRBV5-1|NA
TGCGCCAGCAGCTTAGGGGGATTAGAGACCCAGTACTTC
CASSLGGLETQYF
>NA|TRBJ1-3|TRBV5-4|NA
TGTGCCAGCAAAAACGAGGGTTCCTACTCTGGAAACACCATATATTTT
CASKNEGSYSGNTIYF
>once|TRBJ2-7|TRBV11-2|NA
TGTGCCAGCAGCCGAGGAGGGCCGGTCGAGCAGTACTTC
CASSRGGPVEQYF
>NA|TRBJ2-1|TRBV27|TRBD2
TGTGCCAGCAGCCGGCCGACCGGACTAGCGGGAGACGATGAGCAGTTCTTC
CASSRPTGLAGDDEQFF
>NA|TRBJ2-3|TRBV7-2|TRBD2
TGTGCCAGCAGACCCAGCGGGAGTCCTACAGATACGCAGTATTTT
CASRPSGSPTDTQYF
>NA|TRBJ2-3|TRBV28|NA
TGTGCCAGCAGTTTTCTACTAAGGGGGGACAGTCGCGAGTATTTT
CASSFLLRGDSREYF
>once|TRBJ2-3|TRBV6-5|NA
TGTGCCAGCAGTTACGGGGGCGGGATCACAGATACGCAGTATTTT
CASSYGGGITDTQYF
>NA|TRBJ2-1|TRBV2|TRBD2
TGTGCCAGCAAAACGGCTAGCGGGAGGAATGAGCAGTTCTTC
CASKTASGRNEQFF
>NA|TRBJ1-2|TRBV11-2|NA
TGTGCCAGCAGCTTAATCCAGGGAAAGGTTTTATCGCGTGGCTACACCTTC
CASSLIQGKVLSRGYTF
>once|TRBJ2-3|TRBV18|TRBD1
TGTGCCAGCTCACCAGGGACAGGGCTAGCAGATACGCAGTATTTT
CASSPGTGLADTQYF
>NA|TRBJ2-7|TRBV11-2|TRBD1
TGTGCCAGCAGCCGAGACGAGGGGGCCGAGGAGGAGCAGTACTTC
CASSRDEGAEEEQYF
>NA|TRBJ2-5|TRBV7-2|TRBD2
TGTGCCAGCAGCTCCGGACTAGCCGGGGAGACCCAGTACTTC
CASSSGLAGETQYF
>NA|TRBJ1-1|TRBV14|NA
TGTGCCAGCAGCCAAGGGTCCGGCACTGAAGCTTTCTTT
CASSQGSGTEAFF
>NA|TRBJ2-7|TRBV18|TRBD1
TGTGCCAGCTCACCGGACAGGGGGATCTCCTACGAGCAGTACTTC
CASSPDRGISYEQYF
>NA|TRBJ1-4|TRBV11-2|NA
TGTGCCAGCTGGCGAGGGGAGGGAAATGAAAAACTGTTTTTT
CASWRGEGNEKLFF
>NA|TRBJ1-1|TRBV28|NA
TGTGCCAGCAGTTTAATAGGGAGGGACACTGAAGCTTTCTTT
CASSLIGRDTEAFF
>NA|TRBJ1-5|TRBV18|NA
TGTGCCAGCTCACGGAAGCAGGGTCAGCCCCAGCATTTT
CASSRKQGQPQHF
>NA|TRBJ2-1|TRBV7-2|NA
TGTGCCAGCAGCCCCCGGCAGTACAATGAGCAGTTCTTC
CASSPRQYNEQFF
>NA|TRBJ2-7|TRBV6-5|TRBD2
TGTGCCAGCATTCGAGCGGGGGCGAGGGCCTACGAGCAGTACTTC
CASIRAGARAYEQYF